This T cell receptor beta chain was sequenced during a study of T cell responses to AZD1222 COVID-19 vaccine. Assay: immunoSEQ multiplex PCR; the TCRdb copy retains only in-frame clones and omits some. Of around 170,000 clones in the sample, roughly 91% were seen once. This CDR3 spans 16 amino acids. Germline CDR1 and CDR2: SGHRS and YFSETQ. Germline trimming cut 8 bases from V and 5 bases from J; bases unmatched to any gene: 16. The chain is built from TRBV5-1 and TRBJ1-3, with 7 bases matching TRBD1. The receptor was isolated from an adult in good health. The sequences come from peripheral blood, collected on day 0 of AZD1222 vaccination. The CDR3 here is CASRKTRDSIRNTIYF. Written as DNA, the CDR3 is TGCGCCAGTCGAAAAACGCGGGACAGTATAAGAAACACCATATATTTT.